The TCR beta chain described here comes from a study of T cells in Graves' hyperthyroidism and ophthalmopathy. Amplified TCR beta CDR3 regions came from RNA transcripts. TCR CDR3 regions were first amplified by RT-PCR with HTBI primers. TCRdb reprocessed the multiplex PCR reads with MiXCR, giving one entry per CDR3 protein. The sample lists about 640,000 distinct CDR3 sequences, 20% to 25% occurring once. The germline V gene has CDR1 MNHEY and CDR2 SVGAGI. After removal of 2 bases from V and 6 bases from J, the junction contained 2 bases not matched to a gene. This CDR3 has 13 residues. Patients with ophthalmopathy all had a Clinical Activity Score of at least 3, a NOSPECS grade of at least 4 and duration under 3 months. Thyroid ultrasound and orbital computed tomography, with clinical symptoms and serum thyroxine and TRAb, informed diagnoses. The PBMCs studied were ones that came from 10 ml fresh peripheral blood.

The genes are TRBV6-5 and TRBJ1-1; TRBD1 matches 8 bases. Sequencing was carried out using blood. The receptor's source is a man under 40 with Graves' ophthalmopathy. The CDR3, as DNA: TGTGCCAGCAGTTACCAGGGGGCCGCTGAAGCTTTCTTT. Protein: CASSYQGAAEAFF.